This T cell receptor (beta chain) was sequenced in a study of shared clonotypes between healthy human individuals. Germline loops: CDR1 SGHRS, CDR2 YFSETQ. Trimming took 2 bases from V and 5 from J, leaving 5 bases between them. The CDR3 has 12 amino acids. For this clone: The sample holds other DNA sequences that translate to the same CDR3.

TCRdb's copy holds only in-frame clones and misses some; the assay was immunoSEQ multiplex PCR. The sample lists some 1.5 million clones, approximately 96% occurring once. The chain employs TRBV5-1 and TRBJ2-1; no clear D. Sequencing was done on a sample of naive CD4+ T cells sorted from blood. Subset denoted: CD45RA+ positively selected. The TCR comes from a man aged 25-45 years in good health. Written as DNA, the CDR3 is TGCGCCAGCAGCTTCCGAGACAATGAGCAGTTCTTC. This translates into CASSFRDNEQFF.